Sequencing of this T cell receptor beta chain was carried out in a study of blood T cells in healthy people across ages. Study-wide context: About one barcoded beta molecule per two T cells came from capture by template switching.

V lost 1 base and J 0 bases, leaving 7 bases between the germline ends. The germline V gene has CDR1 SGHDT and CDR2 YYEEEE. This CDR3 contains 14 residues. Of note for this clonotype: What it recognizes is unknown.

A second PCR of 7 to 11 cycles used a sample-barcoded 5' primer and a J-beta primer mix. Per sample, CDR3-containing paired-end reads numbered at least 2.5 million. TCRdb itself ran the 5' RACE reads through MiXCR, one entry per CDR3 protein. The sample has approximately 600,000 distinct CDR3 sequences, approximately 59% seen once; the top ten hold approximately 37%. Study-wide results and limits: It was the long-lived donors that had more naive CD4+ cells and higher diversity than aged donors. Roughly linear declines in TCR beta diversity per million T cells occurred with age.

The rearrangement uses TRBV5-6 and TRBJ1-2, with unresolved D. The clonotype comes from a man aged 55 to 70 in good health. The sequenced material came from blood. The CDR3 region is CASSLRATNYGYTF. CDR3 in DNA: TGTGCCAGCAGCTTGAGAGCGACTAACTATGGCTACACCTTC.